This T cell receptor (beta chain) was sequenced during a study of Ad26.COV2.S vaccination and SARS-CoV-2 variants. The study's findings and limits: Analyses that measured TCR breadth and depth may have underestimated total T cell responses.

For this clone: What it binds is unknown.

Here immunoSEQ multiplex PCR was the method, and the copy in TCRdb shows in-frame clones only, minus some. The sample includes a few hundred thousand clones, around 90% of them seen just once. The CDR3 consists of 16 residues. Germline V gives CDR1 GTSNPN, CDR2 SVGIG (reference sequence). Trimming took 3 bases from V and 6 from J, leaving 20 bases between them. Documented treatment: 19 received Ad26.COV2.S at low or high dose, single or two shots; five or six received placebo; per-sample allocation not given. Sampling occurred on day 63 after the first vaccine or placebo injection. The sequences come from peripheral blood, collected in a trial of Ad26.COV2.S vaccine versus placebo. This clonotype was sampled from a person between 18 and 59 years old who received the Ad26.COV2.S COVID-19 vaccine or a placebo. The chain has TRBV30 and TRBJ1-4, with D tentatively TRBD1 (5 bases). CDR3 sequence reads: CAWRGKGLRVYEKLFF. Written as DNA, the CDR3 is TGTGCCTGGAGGGGAAAGGGTCTCAGGGTGTATGAAAAACTGTTTTTT.